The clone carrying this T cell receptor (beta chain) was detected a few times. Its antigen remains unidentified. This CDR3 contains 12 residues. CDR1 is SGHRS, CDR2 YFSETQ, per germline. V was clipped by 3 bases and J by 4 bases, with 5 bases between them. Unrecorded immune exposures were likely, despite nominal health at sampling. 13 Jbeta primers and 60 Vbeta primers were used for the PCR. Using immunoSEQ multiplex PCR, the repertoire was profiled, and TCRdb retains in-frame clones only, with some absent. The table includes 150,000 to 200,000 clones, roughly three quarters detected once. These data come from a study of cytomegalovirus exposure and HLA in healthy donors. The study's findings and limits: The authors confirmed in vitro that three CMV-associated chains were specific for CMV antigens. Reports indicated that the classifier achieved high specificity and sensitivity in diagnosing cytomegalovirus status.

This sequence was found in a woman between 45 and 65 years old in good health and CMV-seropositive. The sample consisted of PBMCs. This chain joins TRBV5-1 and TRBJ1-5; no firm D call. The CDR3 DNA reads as TGCGCCAGCAGCTCCAGGAATCAGCCCCAGCATTTT. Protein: CASSSRNQPQHF.